This T cell receptor (beta chain) was retrieved from a study of Graves' ophthalmopathy and Graves' hyperthyroidism (dated by TCRdb to about 2018). For context, the study as a whole: Peripheral blood samples were taken at the time of initial diagnosis, before any treatment was given. The study used signatures of the TCR beta repertoire to tell Graves' ophthalmopathy apart from Graves' hyperthyroidism and to predict which patients would progress to ophthalmopathy. In total, 135 blood samples were TCR-sequenced: approximately 40 ophthalmopathy, around 75 hyperthyroidism and some 17 hyperthyroidism-to-ophthalmopathy patients. A discovery set of about 99 patients (roughly 43 ophthalmopathy, 57 stable hyperthyroidism) was enrolled to explore V-J signatures distinguishing ophthalmopathy from hyperthyroidism. The independent validation cohort included 18 hyperthyroidism patients plus 17 patients who later progressed from hyperthyroidism to ophthalmopathy. In more than five hyperthyroidism patients, T-cell repertoires of thyroid tissue and blood were compared. Following sampling, methimazole starting at 30 mg daily was administered to hyperthyroidism patients, and high-dose intravenous methylprednisolone was administered to ophthalmopathy patients. For training and testing, the 100 or so patients in the discovery cohort were randomly divided in a 7:3 ratio. Study-level results and caveats: In validation, the model predicted ophthalmopathy progression with about 71% sensitivity and 72.22% specificity; roughly 12 predicted patients were CT-confirmed with GO in a median of around 6 months. In cross-validation, the 13-signature model distinguished ophthalmopathy from stable hyperthyroidism with 85% to 90% sensitivity and around 82% specificity, and in the test set the corresponding values were approximately 80% and 68%. Sample size was not statistically predetermined, and group allocation was not concealed from the investigators. Most of the expanded thyroid clonotypes with a frequency above 0.001 were also detected in blood, and it was suggested that the thyroid immune response may be reflected by blood repertoires.

Patients with ophthalmopathy had moderately to severely active disease, with a Clinical Activity Score of 3 or more, a NOSPECS grade of 4 or more, and a disease duration of less than 3 months. Patients with other autoimmune diseases, uncontrolled infections, pregnancy or lactation were excluded from the study. Clinical symptoms, serum thyroxine, TRAb, thyroid ultrasound and orbital computed tomography formed the basis of the diagnosis. PBMCs were isolated from 7.5 to 10 ml of fresh peripheral blood by Ficoll-Paque density gradient centrifugation. Total RNA was extracted with Trizol reagent and quality-checked on an Agilent 2100 Bioanalyzer. TCR beta CDR3 regions were amplified from RNA transcripts for repertoire sequencing. HTBI primers and the Qiagen OneStep RT-PCR kit were used in a first-round RT-PCR, which was followed by a second-round multiplex PCR, size selection and purification. The libraries underwent paired-end sequencing with 100 bp reads on an Illumina HiSeq2000. Under the source paper's analysis protocol: SOAPnuke was used to process the reads, removing any read that contained adapters or uncalled bases, had a mean Phred below 15, or lacked an exact match to the constant primer or identifier. COPE v1.2.5 was used to merge the high-quality paired reads. Each unique nucleotide sequence was defined as a clonotype, and clonotypes were aligned to IMGT TRB V, D and J references with MiTCR v1.1. Only V-J combinations with frequency above 0.0001 were analysed, covering around 99% of repertoires. A TCR clonal expansion and chaos score per V-J combination was defined as the ratio of F50 clonal expansion to chaos observed in the TCRdist matrix. Welch's t-statistics and random forest were used to narrow the features down to approximately twelve V-J combinations, which were then fed into a naive Bayes classifier. The Morisita-Horn index was used to measure how similar the thyroid and blood repertoires were. In TCRdb, the public reads were trimmed at Q25 with fastp and aligned with MiXCR, with productive beta chains retained. CDR3 protein duplicates are merged, each entry listing the most common genes and DNA. The V and J calls and clone size come from TCRdb's table, not from the authors' own analysis. The sample table contains some 210,000 distinct CDR3 sequences; only one count was recorded for about 32% of them. Clones ranked in the top ten supply about 9.3% of the sample.

As to this clonotype: The antigen it binds to is not known. Base qualities are not at hand, and no much larger clone is one base apart.

From the cysteine through the phenylalanine, the CDR3 covers 12 amino acids. Only the CDR3 DNA is retained, 36 bases long and in frame from the first base. Sequences MDHEN (CDR1) and SYDVKM (CDR2) are obtained from the germline V gene. The junction shows trimming of 5 bases on V and 3 bases on J, plus 8 bases between the germline ends. Material: peripheral blood. The clonotype comes from a man aged 50 to 60 with Graves' ophthalmopathy. Donor details come from another sample of the same person, matched by shared clones. The V and J genes are TRBV28 and TRBJ2-7, and perhaps TRBD1 as D gene, on 5 matching bases. The CDR3 protein is CASSLQVYEQYF. The DNA sequence is as follows: TGTGCCAGCAGTCTACAGGTCTACGAGCAGTACTTC.